A selection of T cell receptor beta chains follows, all from one sample in a study of circulating and synovial CD4+ cells in juvenile arthritis. Produced via immunoSEQ multiplex PCR; TCRdb's table is partial and in-frame only. The data contain around 32,000 clones, nearly 95% of them singletons. Input material: CD4+ T cells from blood. The receptor source for this set is a human donor with juvenile idiopathic arthritis. CDR3s include the opening cysteine and the closing phenylalanine or tryptophan. D genes are given only for firm matches. Where a row states a size, it is once, few, many or the class of an expanded clone; other rows omit it.

clone size	V gene	J gene	D gene	CDR3 DNA	CDR3 protein
.	TRBV6-1	TRBJ1-2	.	TGTGCCAGCAGTGAAGGACTCCGCCCTGGCTACACCTTC	CASSEGLRPGYTF
.	TRBV5-1	TRBJ2-7	TRBD1	TGCGCCAGCAGCTTGGCCTTTCAGGGGGTCTACGAGCAGTACTTC	CASSLAFQGVYEQYF
.	TRBV15	TRBJ2-3	TRBD2	TGTGCCACCAGCCTTGGAGCGGGGTCAACAGATACGCAGTATTTT	CATSLGAGSTDTQYF
once	TRBV4-3	TRBJ2-2	TRBD1	TGCGCCAGCAGCCAAGTAGGGACAGGGGGGTACACCGGGGAGCTGTTTTTT	CASSQVGTGGYTGELFF
.	TRBV18	TRBJ2-3	TRBD1	TGTGCCAGCTCACCGACAGGGGCTAGCACAGATACGCAGTATTTT	CASSPTGASTDTQYF
.	TRBV18	TRBJ1-3	TRBD1	TGTGCCAGCTCTCAAGGACAGGGGGCTGGAAACACCATATATTTT	CASSQGQGAGNTIYF
.	TRBV27	TRBJ2-6	.	TGTGCCAGCAGTTCGCAGGGGACTACGGGGGCCAACGTCCTGACTTTC	CASSSQGTTGANVLTF
.	TRBV27	TRBJ2-3	.	TGTGCCAGCAGTTTATCTGGGGGCAGGGGTCGCACAGATACGCAGTATTTT	CASSLSGGRGRTDTQYF
.	TRBV7-9	TRBJ1-4	.	TGTGCCAGCAGCTATGGCAGTACTAATGAAAAACTGTTTTTT	CASSYGSTNEKLFF
.	TRBV5-1	TRBJ1-2	.	TGCGCCAGCAGCTCATCAGGGTTCTATGGCTACACCTTC	CASSSSGFYGYTF
.	TRBV2	TRBJ1-1	TRBD1	TGTGCCAGCATGGGACAGGCAATGAACACTGAAGCTTTCTTT	CASMGQAMNTEAFF
.	TRBV4-1	TRBJ2-1	TRBD1	TGCGCCAGCAGCCAAGCACGGGACAGATACAATGAGCAGTTCTTC	CASSQARDRYNEQFF
.	TRBV18	TRBJ2-1	.	TGTGCCAGCTCCCCTACGAGGACAATTTACAATGAGCAGTTCTTC	CASSPTRTIYNEQFF
.	TRBV11-2	TRBJ1-4	TRBD1	TGTGCCAGCAGCTTAGGACAGGGGAGTGAAAAACTGTTTTTT	CASSLGQGSEKLFF
.	TRBV11-2	TRBJ1-1	TRBD1	TGTGCCAGCAGCTTAACCGTCTACACAGGGGGCGAACAGAACACTGAAGCTTTCTTT	CASSLTVYTGGEQNTEAFF
.	TRBV20-1	TRBJ1-1	TRBD1	TGCAGTGCCAAGGACAGGGTTGAAGCTTTCTTT	CSAKDRVEAFF
.	TRBV4-1	TRBJ1-1	TRBD1	TGCGCCAGCAGCCAAGTCGGCAGGGGGCAGACCACTGAAGCTTTCTTT	CASSQVGRGQTTEAFF
.	TRBV30	TRBJ1-5	.	TGTGCCTGGAGTGTACAGGGAAATCAGCCCCAGCATTTT	CAWSVQGNQPQHF
.	TRBV30	TRBJ2-1	.	TGTGCCTGGAGTGTAATTAGTCGGCCTGCAACGGGTTCGAGCTCCTACAATGAGCAGTTCTTC	CAWSVISRPATGSSSYNEQFF
.	TRBV4-3	TRBJ1-2	.	TGCGCCAGCAGCCAAGATTCGGTCGTTAACTATGGCTACACCTTC	CASSQDSVVNYGYTF
.	TRBV4-1	TRBJ2-4	TRBD1	TGCGCCAGCAGCCAAGATATTCAGGGGGCGGGGAACATTCAGTACTTC	CASSQDIQGAGNIQYF
.	TRBV4-2	TRBJ2-1	TRBD2	TGTGCCAGCAGCCCAACCGGGCTAGCGGGCCGCAATGAGCAGTTCTTC	CASSPTGLAGRNEQFF
once	TRBV4-1	TRBJ2-2	.	TGCGCCAGCAGCCAACTCGGAGGGACCGGGGAGCTGTTTTTT	CASSQLGGTGELFF
few	TRBV10-2	TRBJ1-5	.	TGCGCCAGCAGTGATTGGGTGACGGGTAATCAGCCCCAGCATTTT	CASSDWVTGNQPQHF
.	TRBV2	TRBJ2-3	.	TGTGCCAGCGGTCGGGACCGGGAGATAGATACGCAGTATTTT	CASGRDREIDTQYF
.	TRBV6-1	TRBJ2-7	.	TGTGCCAGCAGTGAGAGGTACGAGCAGTACTTC	CASSERYEQYF
.	TRBV7-3	TRBJ2-1	.	TGTGCCAGCAGCTACCTAGACAGGGGGACTAGCGACTACAATGAGCAGTTCTTC	CASSYLDRGTSDYNEQFF
.	TRBV7-2	TRBJ1-1	TRBD1	TGTGCCAGCAGCCTAGACCCGGACAGGGGGACTGAAGCTTTCTTT	CASSLDPDRGTEAFF
.	TRBV23-1	TRBJ1-1	TRBD1	TGCGCCAGCATTTCAATCTTGTTGGGGACAGGGCGAGGGGACACTGAAGCTTTCTTT	CASISILLGTGRGDTEAFF
.	TRBV5-4	TRBJ2-5	TRBD2	TGTGCCAGCAGCTTGGATAGGTCGGGGGAGGGCCAGTACTTC	CASSLDRSGEGQYF
.	TRBV28	TRBJ2-2	.	TGTGCCAGCAGTTCACAGGGGGGGGGACCCGGGGAGCTGTTTTTT	CASSSQGGGPGELFF
.	TRBV18	TRBJ1-1	.	TGTGCCAGCTCCCGGGAGATGAACACTGAAGCTTTCTTT	CASSREMNTEAFF
.	TRBV5-4	TRBJ2-2	TRBD2	TGTGCCAGCAGCTTTCGAACGCTAGCGGGGGGCACCGGGGAGCTGTTTTTT	CASSFRTLAGGTGELFF
.	TRBV2	TRBJ2-7	TRBD1	TGTGCCAGCAGAAGGGGACAGGGCTACGAGCAGTACTTC	CASRRGQGYEQYF
.	TRBV7-2	TRBJ2-5	TRBD2	TGTGCCAGCAGCTTAGTGGCTAGCGGGGGGGGAACTCAAGAGACCCAGTACTTC	CASSLVASGGGTQETQYF
once	TRBV25-1	TRBJ2-7	.	TGTGCCAGCGGGAGGACAGGCCCCAACCACGAGCAGTACTTC	CASGRTGPNHEQYF
once	TRBV7-2	TRBJ1-2	TRBD1	TGTGCCAGCAGCTTAGCGGCAGGGGGCGACTATGGCTACACCTTC	CASSLAAGGDYGYTF
.	TRBV5-1	TRBJ1-1	TRBD1	TGCGCCAGCAGCTTGGTGGGCAGGGGGGATATTAAAGCTTTCTTT	CASSLVGRGDIKAFF
once	TRBV19	TRBJ1-5	.	TGTGCCAGTAGAGAGGGTAGGTCCCAGCATTTT	CASREGRSQHF
.	TRBV6-1	TRBJ2-7	.	TGTGCCAGCAGTGAAGCGCGTCGATCATACGAGCAGTACTTC	CASSEARRSYEQYF
.	TRBV18	TRBJ1-4	.	TGTGCCAGCTCGTCCGACAGGAGAAATGAAAAACTGTTTTTT	CASSSDRRNEKLFF
.	TRBV10-3	TRBJ1-2	TRBD1	TGTGCCATCAGTGAGTCGACAGGGTATGGCTACACCTTC	CAISESTGYGYTF
.	TRBV6-5	TRBJ1-6	.	TGTGCCAGCAGCAGACCAAACTACAATTCACCCCTCCACTTT	CASSRPNYNSPLHF
.	TRBV14	TRBJ2-2	.	TGTGCCAGCAGCCAAGTTCAGGGCACCGGGGAGCTGTTTTTT	CASSQVQGTGELFF
.	TRBV6-1	TRBJ2-1	TRBD2	TGTGCCAGCAGTGAATCATTAGCGGGATGGGACAATGAGCAGTTCTTC	CASSESLAGWDNEQFF
.	TRBV4-1	TRBJ1-3	TRBD1	TGCGCCAGCAGCCAAGATCAGGGGGTCATCTCTGGAAACACCATATATTTT	CASSQDQGVISGNTIYF
.	TRBV9	TRBJ1-4	.	TGTGCCAGCAGCGCTCCAGGGGACACAACTAATGAAAAACTGTTTTTT	CASSAPGDTTNEKLFF
.	TRBV9	TRBJ1-1	TRBD1	TGTGCCAGCAGCGCAAGGTGGGACAGGGGAACTGAAGCTTTCTTT	CASSARWDRGTEAFF
.	TRBV6-5	TRBJ2-5	TRBD1	TGTGCCAGCAGTTACTCGACAGGACAGGCCTATGAGACCCAGTACTTC	CASSYSTGQAYETQYF
.	TRBV7-2	TRBJ2-1	TRBD2	TGTGCCAGCAGCTTAGACCCCCTAGCGGCCTACAATGAGCAGTTCTTC	CASSLDPLAAYNEQFF
few	TRBV19	TRBJ2-7	.	TGTGCCAGCTCGACAGGACCCTACGAGCAGTACTTC	CASSTGPYEQYF
.	TRBV2	TRBJ1-3	.	TGTGCCAGCAGTGAAGGGGGGGTTGGAAACACCATATATTTT	CASSEGGVGNTIYF